This entry concerns a single T cell receptor beta chain. This CDR3 is built from 16 residues. The germline V gene has CDR1 SNHLY and CDR2 FYNNEI. V lost 1 base, J lost 5 bases, and 15 bases lay in between. The data originate from a study of shared clonotypes between healthy human individuals. TCRdb's copy holds only in-frame clones and misses some; the assay was immunoSEQ multiplex PCR. The sample carries 950,000 to 1,100,000 clones, about 76% recorded once. The V and J genes are TRBV2 and TRBJ1-5; weak D call: TRBD1 (5 bases). Sequenced sample: memory CD4+ T cells sorted from blood. Described subset: CD45RA-negative fraction. This sequence originates from a man aged 18 to 35 in good health. CDR3 sequence: CASSEDQGRVDQPQHF. The CDR3 bases are TGTGCCAGCAGTGAAGATCAGGGCAGGGTGGATCAGCCCCAGCATTTT.